A single sample gave rise to the 21 T cell receptor beta chains below, sequenced in a study of cytomegalovirus exposure and HLA in healthy donors. PCR amplification relied on 60 Vbeta primers (plus 13 Jbeta primers). Assay used: immunoSEQ multiplex PCR; TCRdb lists only in-frame clones, some missing. The sample contains roughly 180,000 clones, just under 80% of which appear only once. The sample taken for sequencing was PBMCs. These TCRs come from a man between 25 and 39 years old in good health and CMV-seronegative.

The chain recombines TRBV6-4 with TRBJ2-1; 10 bases match TRBD2. V trimming: 6 bases; J trimming: 3 bases; junction bases outside the gene matches: 5. Germline V CDR1 and CDR2: MRHNA, SNTAGT. The CDR3 covers 15 residues. The CDR3 nucleotides read TGTGCCAGCAGCTTACTAGCGGGGAGCTACAATGAGCAGTTCTTC. Its translation: CASSLLAGSYNEQFF.

The V gene is TRBV25-1, the J gene TRBJ1-1, with D possibly TRBD1 on 6 matching bases. Between the trimmed V and J ends, which lost 2 bases and 0 bases, there was a span of 13 bases. Germline V CDR1 and CDR2: MGHDK, SYGVNS. CDR3 length equals 16 residues. CDR3 DNA: TGTGCCAGCAGTGAAAGGGACACGACAGTGAACACTGAAGCTTTCTTT. Its translation is CASSERDTTVNTEAFF.

The chain uses TRBV10-3 and TRBJ2-7, with 9 bases that match TRBD2. V trimming: 3 bases; J trimming: 11 bases; junction bases outside the gene matches: 8. Germline V gene lookup returns CDR1 ENHRY and CDR2 SYGVKD. This CDR3 has 13 residues. The CDR3 DNA is TGTGCCATCAGTGAAGAATCCGGGACTAGCAAGTACTTC. Its protein is CAISEESGTSKYF.

This clone showed up just a few times. V usage is TRBV6-1 and J usage is TRBJ2-2; 9 nucleotides agree with TRBD1. The CDR3 contains 14 residues. Germline V gene sequence: CDR1 MNHNS, CDR2 SASEGT. V was clipped by 4 bases and J by 5 bases; unmatched bases: 2. CDR3 sequence: CASSVQGATGELFF. CDR3 sequence (DNA): TGTGCCAGCAGTGTACAGGGGGCGACCGGGGAGCTGTTTTTT.

This rearrangement joins TRBV6-6 to TRBJ2-7; the D is unclear. The CDR3 is 12 residues long. The V gene's germline CDR1 is MNHNY and CDR2 SVGAGI (reference sequence). With 6 bases removed from V and 3 bases from J, the gap between germline ends came to 9 bases. Here the CDR3 reads CASRAGHYEQYF. The DNA for the CDR3 is TGTGCCAGCAGAGCCGGTCACTACGAGCAGTACTTC.

The V and J genes are TRBV5-1 and TRBJ1-1; possible D gene TRBD1, 5 bases. The V end lost 0 bases, the J end lost 1 base, and 10 bases lay between the germline ends. The germline CDR1 and CDR2 sequences are SGHRS and YFSETQ. The CDR3 is 15 residues long. The CDR3 DNA reads as TGCGCCAGCAGCTTGGCGCCCCAGGGGAACACTGAAGCTTTCTTT. This codes for CASSLAPQGNTEAFF.

This clone was found a few times. The chain joins TRBV7-8 to TRBJ1-1; 7 bases align to TRBD1. This CDR3 contains 14 residues. V shed 6 bases, J shed 4 bases, and the junction held 8 bases outside the gene matches. CDR1 is SGHVS, CDR2 FQNEAQ, per germline. DNA of the CDR3: TGTGCCAGCAGTGAAAACAGGGGTGGCACTGAAGCTTTCTTT. Encoded protein: CASSENRGGTEAFF.

The gene calls are TRBV4-1 and TRBJ1-5; 8 positions match TRBD1. This CDR3 has 17 residues. Trimming cost V 5 bases and J 0 bases; bases outside gene matches: 9. Germline CDR1 and CDR2: MGHRA and YSYEKL. CDR3 in DNA: TGCGCCAGCAGCTACCGGGACAGGCGTCTTAGCAATCAGCCCCAGCATTTT. Residues: CASSYRDRRLSNQPQHF.

This chain links TRBV7-2 with TRBJ1-5; D gene uncertain. Trimming left V 1 base short and J 1 base short, with 8 bases between. This CDR3 has 15 amino acids. CDR1 SGHTA and CDR2 FQGNSA come from the germline V gene. The CDR3 coding sequence is TGTGCCAGCAGCTTAGGGCCGGAGAGCAATCAGCCCCAGCATTTT. This sequence encodes CASSLGPESNQPQHF.

The chain uses TRBV28 and TRBJ2-7, with a possible D match to TRBD2 (5 bases). The germline V gene encodes CDR1 MDHEN and CDR2 SYDVKM. The germline V and J ends were trimmed by 2 bases and 2 bases, with 10 bases remaining between them. The CDR3 covers 14 residues. CDR3 sequence: CASSLPGFTYEQYF. In DNA form, the CDR3 reads TGTGCCAGCAGTTTACCGGGGTTCACCTACGAGCAGTACTTC.

The chain links TRBV19 to TRBJ2-1; 8 bases map to TRBD2. Looked up from germline, CDR1 is LNHDA and CDR2 is SQIVND (reference sequence). The J segment lost 9 bases and the V segment lost 4 bases, leaving 8 bases of the junction unmatched. This CDR3 spans 14 amino acids. CDR3 in DNA: TGTGCCAGTAGTACTACTAGCGGCCCGGTTGAGCAGTTCTTC. Protein product: CASSTTSGPVEQFF. Full variable domain (outside the CDR3, taken from reference TRBV19 and TRBJ2-1): DGGITQSPKYLFRKEGQNVTLSCEQNLNHDAMYWYRQDPGQGLRLIYYSQIVNDFQKGDIAEGYSVSREKKESFPLTVTSAQKNPTAFYLCASSTTSGPVEQFFGPGTRLTVL.

The chain joins TRBV7-2 to TRBJ1-1, with TRBD1 matching 7 bases. Germline V gene sequence: CDR1 SGHTA, CDR2 FQGNSA. The CDR3 runs to 15 residues. V trimming: 4 bases; J trimming: 1 base; junction bases outside the gene matches: 6. The CDR3 loop reads CASSYNQGGNTEAFF. CDR3 in DNA: TGTGCCAGCAGCTATAATCAGGGGGGGAACACTGAAGCTTTCTTT.

V gene TRBV28 combines with J gene TRBJ1-5; the D is unclear. The CDR3 is 13 residues long. Germline CDR1 reads MDHEN; CDR2 reads SYDVKM. The V gene lost 3 bases and the J gene lost 0 bases, with 3 bases spanning the gap. CDR3 DNA sequence: TGTGCCAGCAGTTTGGCTAGCAATCAGCCCCAGCATTTT. Translated, it gives CASSLASNQPQHF.

This clone appeared a few times. V and J are TRBV5-6 and TRBJ2-7; no clear D. Germline CDR1 reads SGHDT; CDR2 reads YYEEEE. V was cut by 4 bases and J by 2 bases, with 16 bases left in between. The CDR3 totals 15 residues. CDR3 in amino acids: CASSPVALTTYEQYF. The CDR3 DNA is TGTGCCAGCAGCCCGGTAGCCCTCACAACCTACGAGCAGTACTTC.

The V and J genes are TRBV4-3 and TRBJ2-1; D is possibly TRBD1 (6 bases). Germline values: CDR1 LGHNA, CDR2 YSLEER. The CDR3 has 16 amino acids. Trimming removed 0 bases at V and 2 bases at J, with 11 bases between. CDR3 sequence reads: CASSQEGGETYNEQFF. DNA of the CDR3: TGCGCCAGCAGCCAAGAAGGGGGAGAGACCTACAATGAGCAGTTCTTC.

V gene TRBV5-1 combines with J gene TRBJ2-3, with 8 bases lining up with TRBD2. CDR3 length: 16 amino acids. Germline V CDR1 and CDR2: SGHRS, YFSETQ. Trimming cost V 0 bases and J 1 base; bases outside gene matches: 4. CDR3 coding DNA: TGCGCCAGCAGCTTGGGGGGACTAGGACGCACAGATACGCAGTATTTT. Its translation is CASSLGGLGRTDTQYF.

In its sample, this clone was seen once. The chain couples TRBV5-1 to TRBJ2-6; D perhaps matches TRBD1 (6 bases). V gave up 3 bases and J gave up 1 base, with 17 bases separating them. Germline CDR1 reads SGHRS; CDR2 reads YFSETQ. CDR3 length: 18 amino acids. The CDR3 loop is CASSWGWTESSGANVLTF. In nucleotides, the CDR3 is TGCGCCAGCAGCTGGGGCTGGACAGAGTCGTCTGGGGCCAACGTCCTGACTTTC.

This chain joins TRBV7-8 and TRBJ1-6; 8 bases fit TRBD1. The germline V gene encodes CDR1 SGHVS and CDR2 FQNEAQ. J was trimmed by 7 bases and V by 3 bases; bases with no gene match: 5. This CDR3 comprises 15 residues. This chain's CDR3 is CASSLVWTGNSPLHF. CDR3 nucleotides: TGTGCCAGCAGCTTGGTGTGGACAGGGAATTCACCCCTCCACTTT.

This clone showed up just once. As DNA, the CDR3 is TGCGCCAGCAGCCAAGATAGCAGCGGAGGGCGTCAGCCCCAGCATTTT. This translates into CASSQDSSGGRQPQHF. V gene TRBV4-3 combines with J gene TRBJ1-5; D is unclear. In germline, CDR1 is LGHNA, CDR2 YSLEER. With 0 bases removed from V and 6 bases from J, the gap between germline ends came to 15 bases. The CDR3 has 16 residues.

The sample holds a few counts of this clone. The chain employs TRBV5-6 and TRBJ1-2; the match to TRBD1 covers 7 bases. This CDR3 is 16 amino acids long. After removal of 2 bases from V and 0 bases from J, the junction contained 7 bases not matched to a gene. Germline lookup yields CDR1 SGHDT and CDR2 YYEEEE. CDR3 loop: CASSFPRQGPNYGYTF. The DNA for the CDR3 is TGTGCCAGCAGCTTTCCCCGACAGGGCCCTAACTATGGCTACACCTTC.

The V gene is TRBV9, the J gene TRBJ2-7; D might be TRBD2 (7 bases). V was clipped by 0 bases and J by 2 bases, with 12 bases between them. Germline V CDR1 and CDR2: SGDLS, YYNGEE. The CDR3 is made up of 15 amino acids. Here the CDR3 DNA reads TGTGCCAGCAGCGTAGTTGCGGGGGCAACCTACGAGCAGTACTTC. Translation gives CASSVVAGATYEQYF. Looking up the rest from reference TRBV9 and TRBJ2-7 gives the full variable domain: DSGVTQTPKHLITATGQRVTLRCSPRSGDLSVYWYQQSLDQGLQFLIQYYNGEERAKGNILERFSAQQFPDLHSELNLSSLELGDSALYFCASSVVAGATYEQYFGPGTRLTVT.